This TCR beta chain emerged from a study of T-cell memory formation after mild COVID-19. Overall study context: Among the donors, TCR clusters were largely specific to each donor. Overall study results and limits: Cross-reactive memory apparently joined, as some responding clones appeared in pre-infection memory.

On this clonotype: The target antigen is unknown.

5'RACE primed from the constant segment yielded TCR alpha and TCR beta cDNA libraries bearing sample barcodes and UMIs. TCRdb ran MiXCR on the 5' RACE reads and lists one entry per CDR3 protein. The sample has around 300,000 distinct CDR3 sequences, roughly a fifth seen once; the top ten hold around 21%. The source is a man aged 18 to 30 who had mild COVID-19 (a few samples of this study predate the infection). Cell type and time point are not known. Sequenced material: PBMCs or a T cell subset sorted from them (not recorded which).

The CDR3 spells CASSLEGWNEQYF. In nucleotides, the CDR3 is TGTGCCAGCAGCTTAGAGGGCTGGAACGAGCAGTACTTC. The genes are TRBV7-6 and TRBJ2-7, with D unclear. Trimming took 1 base from V and 5 from J, leaving 9 bases between them. CDR1 is SGHVS and CDR2 is FNYEAQ in the germline V gene. The CDR3 totals 13 residues.